This entry lists 24 T cell receptor beta chains sequenced from one sample in a study of regulatory dendritic cells for organ transplantation (dated by TCRdb to 2016 to 2017). Antigens of these TCRs are unknown. The library relied on the immunoSEQ multiplex PCR assay. The immuneACCESS repertoire file appears here via TCRdb, limited to in-frame rearrangements. These files lack a portion of the clones; in checked studies, under half of the deficit traces to unresolved V genes, and the cause of the others is not known. The sample yields roughly 12,000 clones; roughly 89% were counted once. The ten largest clones represent 0.22% of the sample. Sorted T cell subsets were CFSE-labeled and co-cultured for around five days with allogeneic regulatory or mature dendritic cells at a 1:10 DC:T ratio. Material for sequencing was naive CD8+ T cells from blood cultured with regulatory dendritic cells. Taken with the paper, the label for cell subset or site translates to: CD45RA+ naive T cells. Source of these receptors: a human donor in good health.

The chain uses TRBV6-4 and TRBJ2-1, with D perhaps matching TRBD1 (6 bases). This CDR3 has 14 residues. Germline assignment: CDR1 MRHNA and CDR2 SNTAGT. The ends were cut back, 4 bases at V and 3 bases at J, with 10 bases in the middle. CDR3 DNA sequence: TGTGCCAGCAGTGCACAGGGCCTCTACAATGAGCAGTTCTTC. It codes for CASSAQGLYNEQFF.

The rearrangement uses TRBV11-3 and TRBJ2-5; 13 nucleotides agree with TRBD2. The V segment lost 5 bases and the J segment 5 bases; nucleotides outside the gene matches: 14. CDR3 length: 18 residues. CDR1 SGHNT and CDR2 YENEEA come from the germline V gene. In DNA, the CDR3 is TGTGCCAGCAGCCCCGGGACTAGCGGGGCCCCTGGGGAGGAGACCCAGTACTTC. Translating gives CASSPGTSGAPGEETQYF.

The chain employs TRBV28 and TRBJ1-2, with D perhaps matching TRBD1 (5 bases). The ends were cut back, 6 bases at V and 5 bases at J, with 19 bases in the middle. Per the germline V gene, CDR1 is MDHEN and CDR2 is SYDVKM. CDR3 size: 15 residues. This CDR3 reads CASSPTVGTGYGYTF. The CDR3 nucleotides read TGTGCCAGCAGCCCCACGGTGGGGACTGGGTATGGCTACACCTTC.

This clone was observed a few times. This chain uses TRBV27 with TRBJ2-7; a weak D match, TRBD2 (5 bases). Germline CDR1 MNHEY, CDR2 SMNVEV (reference sequence). Trimming removed 2 bases from V and 7 bases from J, with 12 bases in between. The CDR3 totals 13 residues. Here the CDR3 reads CASSLGPRGEQYF. The CDR3 DNA follows: TGTGCCAGCAGTTTAGGACCCCGGGGTGAGCAGTACTTC.

This chain uses TRBV7-8 with TRBJ2-7, with TRBD2 as a possible D gene (6 bases). Trimming shortened V by 5 bases and J by 2 bases, and 16 bases separated the two germline ends. Germline CDR1 reads SGHVS; CDR2 reads FQNEAQ. The CDR3 extends over 15 amino acids. The CDR3 protein is CASSPTRGSAYEQYF. In nucleotides, the CDR3 is TGTGCCAGCAGCCCGACCCGGGGGTCAGCCTACGAGCAGTACTTC.

This clone was detected a few times. CDR3: CASSYRQGRANQPQHF. The CDR3 DNA sequence: TGTGCCAGCAGTTACCGACAGGGTCGGGCCAATCAGCCCCAGCATTTT. The rearrangement joins TRBV5-6 to TRBJ1-5; 7 bases fit TRBD1. The CDR3 consists of 16 residues. Germline assignment: CDR1 SGHDT and CDR2 YYEEEE. With 5 bases clipped from V and 3 bases from J, the junction kept 11 bases outside the gene matches.

The chain employs TRBV18 and TRBJ2-5; D perhaps matches TRBD1 (5 bases). This CDR3 comprises 14 residues. CDR1 and CDR2 (germline): KGHSH, LQKENI. V was clipped by 3 bases and J by 1 base, with 9 bases between them. The CDR3 nucleotides are TGTGCCAGCTCACCCATTGACAGCCAAGAGACCCAGTACTTC. It is translated as CASSPIDSQETQYF.

The J gene is TRBJ2-7, the V gene TRBV28; 11 bases align to TRBD2. The germline V gene encodes CDR1 MDHEN and CDR2 SYDVKM. The length of the CDR3 is 14 residues. J was trimmed by 3 bases and V by 6 bases; bases with no gene match: 4. This chain's CDR3 is CASRGTSGHYEQYF. DNA for the CDR3: TGTGCCAGCAGAGGGACTAGCGGTCACTACGAGCAGTACTTC. The entire variable domain, with the rest obtained from reference TRBV28 and TRBJ2-7, is as follows: DVKVTQSSRYLVKRTGEKVFLECVQDMDHENMFWYRQDPGLGLRLIYFSYDVKMKEKGDIPEGYSVSREKKERFSLILESASTNQTSMYLCASRGTSGHYEQYFGPGTRLTVT.

The V gene is TRBV7-6, the J gene TRBJ2-5; 8 bases fit TRBD1. Germline V gene data show CDR1 as SGHVS and CDR2 as FNYEAQ. This CDR3 region has 13 residues. The trim removed 6 bases at V and 5 bases at J, leaving 5 bases unmatched. The CDR3, as DNA: TGTGCCAGCAGGAACAGGGGGGCGGAGACCCAGTACTTC. It yields the protein CASRNRGAETQYF.

The chain uses TRBV18 and TRBJ1-5, with 8 bases matching TRBD1. V lost 6 bases and J lost 2; bases outside the gene matches: 3. Germline CDR1 KGHSH, CDR2 LQKENI. CDR3 length equals 14 residues. The CDR3 protein is CASSQGQGNQPQHF. CDR3 nucleotides: TGTGCCAGCTCCCAGGGACAGGGCAATCAGCCCCAGCATTTT.

This clone was counted a single time. The chain recombines TRBV27 with TRBJ2-7; TRBD2 is a possible D gene (6 bases). Germline V gene lookup returns CDR1 MNHEY and CDR2 SMNVEV (reference sequence). V lost 3 bases to trimming and J lost 3 bases, with 15 bases between them. The CDR3 runs to 15 residues. The CDR3 DNA reads TGTGCCAGCAGTTTTGGAGGGAGTGCCCTCTACGAGCAGTACTTC. Protein: CASSFGGSALYEQYF.

The V and J genes are TRBV5-4 and TRBJ2-5; 8 bases align to TRBD2. Unmatched junction bases numbered 12, after V lost 0 bases and J lost 14 bases. Germline V gene sequence: CDR1 SGHNT, CDR2 YYREEE (reference sequence). The CDR3 has 14 residues. Written as DNA, the CDR3 is TGTGCCAGCAGCTTGGTCGGGGGGGCGGAGGGTTCATACTTC. It is translated as CASSLVGGAEGSYF.

V gene TRBV30 combines with J gene TRBJ1-1; maybe TRBD1 (6 bases). CDR3 length: 15 amino acids. In germline, CDR1 is GTSNPN, CDR2 SVGIG (reference sequence). V lost 3 bases, J lost 3 bases, and 17 bases lay in between. In DNA, the CDR3 is TGTGCCTGGAGCAGCAGGGGTTTGGGGTACACTGAAGCTTTCTTT. Protein: CAWSSRGLGYTEAFF. Full variable domain (rest looked up from reference TRBV30 and TRBJ1-1): SQTIHQWPATLVQPVGSPLSLECTVEGTSNPNLYWYRQAAGRGLQLLFYSVGIGQISSEVPQNLSASRPQDRQFILSSKKLLLSDSGFYLCAWSSRGLGYTEAFFGQGTRLTVV.

The chain couples TRBV4-3 to TRBJ2-7; D ambiguous. Deletions cut 0 bases from V and 2 bases from J, with 8 bases between. The CDR3 sequence is 14 residues long. Germline loops: CDR1 LGHNA, CDR2 YSLEER. The CDR3 DNA follows: TGCGCCAGCAGCCAAGATCTGGTCCCCTACGAGCAGTACTTC. Translated, it gives CASSQDLVPYEQYF.

The V gene is TRBV27, the J gene TRBJ1-1; D is undetermined. The CDR3 has 15 residues. Germline CDR1 and CDR2: MNHEY and SMNVEV (reference sequence). The ends were cut back, 6 bases at V and 1 base at J, with 15 bases in the middle. The CDR3 DNA is TGTGCCAGCAGACTTGGGGTGGGCGGGAACACTGAAGCTTTCTTT. This codes for CASRLGVGGNTEAFF.

As DNA, the CDR3 is TGTGCCAGCAGTTGGAGACCGACAGGGGGACAAGAGACCCAGTACTTC. This encodes CASSWRPTGGQETQYF. This sequence joins TRBV5-6 and TRBJ2-5; 9 positions match TRBD1. V lost 5 bases, J lost 2 bases, and 10 bases stayed unmatched. The CDR3 covers 16 residues. Germline V gives CDR1 SGHDT, CDR2 YYEEEE.

This chain joins TRBV13 and TRBJ2-1; 10 bases align to TRBD2. Germline CDR1 and CDR2: PRHDT and FYEKMQ (reference sequence). The CDR3 spans 17 residues. V shed 5 bases and J 0 bases; nucleotides not matched to a gene: 7. CDR3 in amino acids: CASSLSASGSSYNEQFF. For the CDR3, the DNA is TGTGCCAGCAGCCTCTCCGCTAGCGGGAGCTCCTACAATGAGCAGTTCTTC.

The chain carries TRBV21-1 and TRBJ1-1; the D call in the table, TRBD1, was not verified against the DNA. TRBV21-1 is a recognized pseudogene. The CDR3 runs to 18 residues. The CDR3 loop is CASSKARTSTGVATEAFF. For the CDR3, the DNA is TGTGCCAGCAGCAAAGCAAGAACGTCTACAGGGGTGGCCACTGAAGCTTTCTTT.

This rearrangement joins TRBV25-1 to TRBJ1-2; 9 positions match TRBD1. V trimming: 0 bases; J trimming: 8 bases; junction bases outside the gene matches: 13. The germline gives CDR1 MGHDK, CDR2 SYGVNS. This CDR3 has 17 amino acids. CDR3 sequence: CASSEYIGQGTFHGYTF. The CDR3 region has the DNA TGTGCCAGCAGTGAATATATTGGACAGGGGACCTTTCACGGCTACACCTTC.

V usage is TRBV28 and J usage is TRBJ2-7; 9 bases fit TRBD2. The V and J ends lost 5 bases and 6 bases, in that order; junction bases with no gene match: 11. The germline gives CDR1 MDHEN, CDR2 SYDVKM. The CDR3 has 15 residues. CDR3 protein: CASSLTSGTSLEQYF. In nucleotides, the CDR3 is TGTGCCAGCAGTCTTACCTCCGGGACTAGCCTCGAGCAGTACTTC.

This clone was seen a single time. This chain joins TRBV19 and TRBJ2-3; no clear D gene. This CDR3 has 10 amino acids. V was clipped by 5 bases and J by 6 bases, with 3 bases between them. Germline CDR1 and CDR2: LNHDA and SQIVND (reference sequence). In nucleotides, the CDR3 is TGTGCCAGTAGTGGCGATACGCAGTATTTT. Residues: CASSGDTQYF.

The chain employs TRBV27 and TRBJ2-5; possibly TRBD1 or TRBD2 for D (6 bases each). This CDR3 contains 16 residues. Germline CDR1 MNHEY, CDR2 SMNVEV (reference sequence). V lost 0 bases and J lost 5, with 16 bases in between. The chain's CDR3 is CASSLSNMGGLETQYF. The CDR3 DNA sequence: TGTGCCAGCAGTTTATCGAATATGGGGGGCCTGGAGACCCAGTACTTC.

This chain connects TRBV11-3 to TRBJ2-1, with TRBD2 as a possible D gene (6 bases). The V gene's germline CDR1 is SGHNT and CDR2 YENEEA. V was trimmed by 5 bases and J by 4 bases, leaving 18 bases between them. The CDR3 covers 16 residues. DNA of the CDR3: TGTGCCAGCAGCCCGCTCGGGGGTGGGCTGTACAATGAGCAGTTCTTC. As protein: CASSPLGGGLYNEQFF. The full variable domain, in which reference TRBV11-3 and TRBJ2-1 provide the parts outside the CDR3, is EAGVVQSPRYKIIEKKQPVAFWCNPISGHNTLYWYLQNLGQGPELLIRYENEEAVDDSQLPKDRFSAERLKGVDSTLKIQPAELGDSAVYLCASSPLGGGLYNEQFFGPGTRLTVL.

The rearrangement joins TRBV4-3 to TRBJ1-1; D not certain. V dropped 1 base and J dropped 5 bases, with 8 bases sitting between them. Germline V gene data show CDR1 as LGHNA and CDR2 as YSLEER. The CDR3 has 13 residues. The CDR3 coding sequence is TGCGCCAGCAGCCAAGGTTTGGGGACTGAAGCTTTCTTT. This encodes CASSQGLGTEAFF.